This T cell receptor beta chain stems from a study of blood T cell repertoires in COVID-19. Study context: Material from acute and convalescent COVID-19 was sourced from the United States, Italy and Spain. PBMCs, B-cell-depleted T cells, or T cells were the source of the cDNA or gDNA that made up the material.

Only in-frame clones appear in the TCRdb table, and some are missing; sequencing was by immunoSEQ multiplex PCR. The data hold fewer than 350,000 clones, with approximately 90% observed a single time. The study drew participants aged about 18 to 95 years from roughly 25 US areas. Cohorts were determined from participant-reported clinical history. The CDR3 length is 15 residues. V shed 0 bases and J 4 bases; nucleotides not matched to a gene: 5. The germline gives CDR1 LGHNA, CDR2 YSLEER. This TCR derives from a woman aged 35 to 49 with acute COVID-19. V and J are TRBV4-3 and TRBJ1-1; 7 positions agree with TRBD1. The sequencing input was PBMCs or T cells enriched from blood (not recorded which). The CDR3 here is CASSQEDRVSTEAFF. CDR3 in DNA: TGCGCCAGCAGCCAAGAAGACAGGGTGAGCACTGAAGCTTTCTTT.